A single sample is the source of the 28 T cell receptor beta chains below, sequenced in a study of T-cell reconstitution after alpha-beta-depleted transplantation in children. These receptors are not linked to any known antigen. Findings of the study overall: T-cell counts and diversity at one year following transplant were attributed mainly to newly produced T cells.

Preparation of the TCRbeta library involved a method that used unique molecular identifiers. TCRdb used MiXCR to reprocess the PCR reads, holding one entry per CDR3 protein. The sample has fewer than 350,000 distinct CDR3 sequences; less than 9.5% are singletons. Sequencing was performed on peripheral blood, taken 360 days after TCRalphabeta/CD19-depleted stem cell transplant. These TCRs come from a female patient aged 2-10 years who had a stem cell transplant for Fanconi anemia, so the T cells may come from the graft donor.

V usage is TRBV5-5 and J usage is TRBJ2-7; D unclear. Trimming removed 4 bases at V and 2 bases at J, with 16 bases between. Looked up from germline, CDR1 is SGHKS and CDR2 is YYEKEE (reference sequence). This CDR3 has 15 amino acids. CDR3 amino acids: CASSKRPPDPYEQYF. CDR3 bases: TGTGCCAGCAGCAAAAGGCCCCCAGACCCCTACGAGCAGTACTTC.

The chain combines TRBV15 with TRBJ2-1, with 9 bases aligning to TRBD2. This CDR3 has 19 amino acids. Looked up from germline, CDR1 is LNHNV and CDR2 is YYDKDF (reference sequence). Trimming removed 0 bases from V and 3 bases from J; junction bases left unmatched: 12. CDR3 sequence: CATSRDPPLTSGLYNEQFF. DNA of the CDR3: TGTGCCACCAGCAGAGATCCCCCCTTGACTAGCGGACTCTACAATGAGCAGTTCTTC.

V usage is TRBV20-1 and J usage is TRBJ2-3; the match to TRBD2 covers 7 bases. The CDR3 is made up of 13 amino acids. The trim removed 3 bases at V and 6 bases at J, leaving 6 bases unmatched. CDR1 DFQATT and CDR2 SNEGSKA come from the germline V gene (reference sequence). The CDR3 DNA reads TGCAGTGCTAGCCTAGCGGTGGGGGATACGCAGTATTTT. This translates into CSASLAVGDTQYF.

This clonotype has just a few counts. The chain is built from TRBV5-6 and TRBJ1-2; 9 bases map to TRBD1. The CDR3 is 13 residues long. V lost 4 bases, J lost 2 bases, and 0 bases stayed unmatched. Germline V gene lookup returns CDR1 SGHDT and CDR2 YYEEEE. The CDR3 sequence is CASSDRGNYGYTF. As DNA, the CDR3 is TGTGCCAGCAGCGACAGGGGGAACTATGGCTACACCTTC.

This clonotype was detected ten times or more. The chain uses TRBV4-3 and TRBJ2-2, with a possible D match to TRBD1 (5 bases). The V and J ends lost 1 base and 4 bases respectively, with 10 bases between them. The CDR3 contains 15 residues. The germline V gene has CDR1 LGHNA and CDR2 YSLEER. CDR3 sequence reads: CASSQVGRATGELFF. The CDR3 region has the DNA TGCGCCAGCAGCCAAGTGGGGCGTGCCACCGGGGAGCTGTTTTTT.

The CDR3 DNA follows: TGTGCCTTCAGTTTAAGGCTAGCGGGAGGGCCAGGGGCCTACGAGCAGTACTTC. Its protein is CAFSLRLAGGPGAYEQYF. V is TRBV12-3 or TRBV12-4 and J is TRBJ2-7; 12 bases align to TRBD2. V trimming: 11 bases; J trimming: 2 bases; junction bases outside the gene matches: 19. The CDR3 loop spans 18 amino acids.

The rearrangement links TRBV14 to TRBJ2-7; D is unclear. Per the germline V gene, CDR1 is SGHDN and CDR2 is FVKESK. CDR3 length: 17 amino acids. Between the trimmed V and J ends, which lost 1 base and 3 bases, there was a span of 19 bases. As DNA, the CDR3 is TGTGCCAGCAGCCAAGCTCGAACGGCCACCAGTCTCTACGAGCAGTACTTC. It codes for CASSQARTATSLYEQYF.

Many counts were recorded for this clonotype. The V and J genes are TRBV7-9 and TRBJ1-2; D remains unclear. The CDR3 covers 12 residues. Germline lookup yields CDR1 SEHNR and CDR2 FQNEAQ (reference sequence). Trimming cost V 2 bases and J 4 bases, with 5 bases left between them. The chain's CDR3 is CASSLSIYGYTF. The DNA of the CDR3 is TGTGCCAGCAGCTTATCGATCTATGGCTACACCTTC.

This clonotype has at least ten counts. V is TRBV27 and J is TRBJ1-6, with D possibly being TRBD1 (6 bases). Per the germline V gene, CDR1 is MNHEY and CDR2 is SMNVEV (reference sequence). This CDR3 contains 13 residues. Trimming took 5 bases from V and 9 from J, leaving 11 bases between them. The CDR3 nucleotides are TGTGCCAGCAGTATGGGGGCGGGTTCACCCCTCCACTTT. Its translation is CASSMGAGSPLHF.

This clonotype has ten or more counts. Written as DNA, the CDR3 is TGTGCCAGCAGCTTTAGCGGCAATGAGCAGTTCTTC. Encoded protein: CASSFSGNEQFF. The chain uses TRBV9 and TRBJ2-1; possible D gene TRBD2, 6 bases. Trimming removed 4 bases at V and 6 bases at J, with 8 bases between. This CDR3 region has 12 residues. CDR1 SGDLS and CDR2 YYNGEE come from the germline V gene.

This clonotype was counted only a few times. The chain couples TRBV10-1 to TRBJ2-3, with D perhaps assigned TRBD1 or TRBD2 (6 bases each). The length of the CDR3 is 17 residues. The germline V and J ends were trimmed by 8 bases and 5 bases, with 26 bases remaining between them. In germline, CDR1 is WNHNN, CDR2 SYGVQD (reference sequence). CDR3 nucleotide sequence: TGCGCCAGCTCGATGGGGGATGGGGGGCCCCGGGAAGATACGCAGTATTTT. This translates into CASSMGDGGPREDTQYF.

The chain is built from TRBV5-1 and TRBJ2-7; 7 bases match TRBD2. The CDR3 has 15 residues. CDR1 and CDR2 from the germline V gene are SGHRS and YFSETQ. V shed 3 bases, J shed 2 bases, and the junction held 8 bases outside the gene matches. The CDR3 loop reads CASSSSSGRTYEQYF. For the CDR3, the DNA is TGCGCCAGCAGCTCAAGTAGCGGGCGTACCTACGAGCAGTACTTC.

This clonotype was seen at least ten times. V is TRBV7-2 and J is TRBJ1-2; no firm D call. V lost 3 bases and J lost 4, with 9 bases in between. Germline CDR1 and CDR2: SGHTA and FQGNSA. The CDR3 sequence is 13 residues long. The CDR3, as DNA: TGTGCCAGCAGCTTGGGCGGGTTCTATGGCTACACCTTC. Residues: CASSLGGFYGYTF.

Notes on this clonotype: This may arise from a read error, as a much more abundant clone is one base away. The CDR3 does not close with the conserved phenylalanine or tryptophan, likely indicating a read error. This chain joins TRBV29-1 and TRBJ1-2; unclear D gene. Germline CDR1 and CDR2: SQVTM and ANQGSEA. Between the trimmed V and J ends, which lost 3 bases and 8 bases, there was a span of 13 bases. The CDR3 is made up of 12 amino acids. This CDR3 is CSVEVQSDGYTI. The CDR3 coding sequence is TGCAGCGTTGAGGTCCAGAGCGACGGCTACACCATC.

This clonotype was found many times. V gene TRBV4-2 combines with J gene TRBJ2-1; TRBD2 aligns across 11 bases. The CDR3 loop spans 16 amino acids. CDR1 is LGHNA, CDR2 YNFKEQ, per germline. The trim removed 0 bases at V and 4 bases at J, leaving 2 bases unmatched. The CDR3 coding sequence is TGTGCCAGCAGCCAAGATTCTAGCGGGAGGTACAATGAGCAGTTCTTC. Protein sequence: CASSQDSSGRYNEQFF.

The CDR3, as DNA: TGTGCCAGCACCCACGAAGGGACAGGGTTAGCTTTCTTT. This codes for CASTHEGTGLAFF. The chain employs TRBV28 and TRBJ1-1; 9 bases agree with TRBD1. Losses at the gene ends were 7 bases for V and 10 bases for J; bases not matched to a gene: 10. This CDR3 comprises 13 residues. Germline V CDR1 and CDR2: MDHEN, SYDVKM. The variable domain in full, with the rest retrieved from reference TRBV28 and TRBJ1-1, is DVKVTQSSRYLVKRTGEKVFLECVQDMDHENMFWYRQDPGLGLRLIYFSYDVKMKEKGDIPEGYSVSREKKERFSLILESASTNQTSMYLCASTHEGTGLAFFGQGTRLTVV.

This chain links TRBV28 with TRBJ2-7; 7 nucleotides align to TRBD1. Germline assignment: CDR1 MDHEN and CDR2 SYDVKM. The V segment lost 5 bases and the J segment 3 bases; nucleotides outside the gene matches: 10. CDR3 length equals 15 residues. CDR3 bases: TGTGCCAGCAGTCCGTACAGGGGACCTCTCTACGAGCAGTACTTC. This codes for CASSPYRGPLYEQYF.

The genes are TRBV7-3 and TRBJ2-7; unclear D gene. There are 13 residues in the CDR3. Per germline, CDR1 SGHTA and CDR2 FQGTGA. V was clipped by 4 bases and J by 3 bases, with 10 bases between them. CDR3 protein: CASSSKPGYEQYF. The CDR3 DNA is TGTGCCAGCAGCTCGAAACCCGGCTACGAGCAGTACTTC.

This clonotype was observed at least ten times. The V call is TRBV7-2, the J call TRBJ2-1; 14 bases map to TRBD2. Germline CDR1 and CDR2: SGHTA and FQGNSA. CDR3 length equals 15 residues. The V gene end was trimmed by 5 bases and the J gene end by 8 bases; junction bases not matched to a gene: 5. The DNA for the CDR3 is TGTGCCAGCAGCCAGACTAGCGGGGGGGTCCATGAGCAGTTCTTC. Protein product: CASSQTSGGVHEQFF. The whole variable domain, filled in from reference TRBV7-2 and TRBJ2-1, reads GAGVSQSPSNKVTEKGKDVELRCDPISGHTALYWYRQSLGQGLEFLIYFQGNSAPDKSGLPSDRFSAERTGGSVSTLTIQRTQQEDSAVYLCASSQTSGGVHEQFFGPGTRLTVL.

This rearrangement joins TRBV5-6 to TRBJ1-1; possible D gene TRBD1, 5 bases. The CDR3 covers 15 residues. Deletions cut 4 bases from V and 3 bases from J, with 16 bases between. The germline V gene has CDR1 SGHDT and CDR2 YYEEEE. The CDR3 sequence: CASSPGLVWDTEAFF. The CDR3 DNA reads TGTGCCAGCAGCCCGGGACTGGTGTGGGACACTGAAGCTTTCTTT.

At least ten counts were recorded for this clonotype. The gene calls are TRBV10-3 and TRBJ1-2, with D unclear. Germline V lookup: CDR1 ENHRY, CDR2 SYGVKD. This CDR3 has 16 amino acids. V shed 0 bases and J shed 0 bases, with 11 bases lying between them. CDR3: CAISESTGPANYGYTF. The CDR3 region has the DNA TGTGCCATCAGTGAGTCAACCGGACCTGCTAACTATGGCTACACCTTC.

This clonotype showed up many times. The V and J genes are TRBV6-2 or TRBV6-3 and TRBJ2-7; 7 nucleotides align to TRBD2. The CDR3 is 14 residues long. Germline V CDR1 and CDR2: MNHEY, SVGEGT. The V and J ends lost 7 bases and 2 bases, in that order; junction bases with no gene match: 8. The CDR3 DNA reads TGTGCCAGCAAAGTACGGGGGGATACCTACGAGCAGTACTTC. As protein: CASKVRGDTYEQYF.

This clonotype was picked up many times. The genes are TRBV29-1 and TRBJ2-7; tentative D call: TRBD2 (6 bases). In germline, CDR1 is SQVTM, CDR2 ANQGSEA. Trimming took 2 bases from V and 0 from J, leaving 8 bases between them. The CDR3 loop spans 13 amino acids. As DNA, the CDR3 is TGCAGCGTTGAATCCGGGAGCTCCTACGAGCAGTACTTC. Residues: CSVESGSSYEQYF.

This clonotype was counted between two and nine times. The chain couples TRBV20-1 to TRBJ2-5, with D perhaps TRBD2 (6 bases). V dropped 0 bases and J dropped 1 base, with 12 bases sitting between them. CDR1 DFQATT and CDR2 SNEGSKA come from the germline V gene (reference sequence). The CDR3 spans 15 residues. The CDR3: CSARDRGSIQETQYF. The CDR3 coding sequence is TGCAGTGCTAGAGATCGGGGGAGCATCCAAGAGACCCAGTACTTC.

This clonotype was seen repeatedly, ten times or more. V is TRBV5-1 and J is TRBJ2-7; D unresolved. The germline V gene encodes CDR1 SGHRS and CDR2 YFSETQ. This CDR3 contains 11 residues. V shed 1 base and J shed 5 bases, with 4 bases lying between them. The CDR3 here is CASSLYDEQYF. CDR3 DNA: TGCGCCAGCAGCTTGTACGACGAGCAGTACTTC.

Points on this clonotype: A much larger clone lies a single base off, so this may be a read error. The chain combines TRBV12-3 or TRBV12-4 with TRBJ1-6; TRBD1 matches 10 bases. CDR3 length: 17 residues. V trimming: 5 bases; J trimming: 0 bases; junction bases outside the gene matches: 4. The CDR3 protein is CASSPGQGRSYNSPLHF. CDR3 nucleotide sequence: TGTGCCAGCAGTCCGGGACAGGGGCGCTCCTATAATTCACCCCTCCACTTT.

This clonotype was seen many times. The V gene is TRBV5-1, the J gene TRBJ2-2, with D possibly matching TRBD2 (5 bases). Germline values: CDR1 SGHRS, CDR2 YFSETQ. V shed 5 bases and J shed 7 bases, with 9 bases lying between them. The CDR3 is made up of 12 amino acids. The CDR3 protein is CASRYRDGELFF. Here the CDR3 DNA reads TGCGCCAGCAGGTACCGGGACGGGGAGCTGTTTTTT.

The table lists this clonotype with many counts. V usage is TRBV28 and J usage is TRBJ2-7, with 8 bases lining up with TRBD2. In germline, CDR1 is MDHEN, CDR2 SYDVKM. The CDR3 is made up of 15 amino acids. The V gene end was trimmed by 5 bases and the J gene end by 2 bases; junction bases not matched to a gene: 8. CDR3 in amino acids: CASSVPGLVTYEQYF. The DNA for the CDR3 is TGTGCCAGCAGTGTACCGGGACTAGTAACCTACGAGCAGTACTTC.